The TCR beta chain described here comes from a study of shared T cell receptors in the human thymus. The germline gives CDR1 GTSNPN, CDR2 SVGIG (reference sequence). This CDR3 spans 20 amino acids. The V segment lost 4 bases and the J segment 0 bases; nucleotides outside the gene matches: 16. Sequencing was performed with immunoSEQ multiplex PCR; in TCRdb, only in-frame clones are kept and a portion is missing. This sample has some 700,000 clones, with approximately 83% found just once. These data were also reused for a study on human thymus T cells. That report notes: Overlap was high between thymic repertoires from unrelated individuals, as reported in related research.

This TCR was recovered from a girl in the first two years of life with a congenital heart defect. The V gene is TRBV30, the J gene TRBJ1-3, with 12 bases that match TRBD1. The sample was thymocytes. The CDR3 here is CAWNHRDRGRKPSSGNTIYF. The CDR3 region has the DNA TGTGCCTGGAACCACCGGGACAGGGGGCGAAAACCGAGCTCTGGAAACACCATATATTTT.